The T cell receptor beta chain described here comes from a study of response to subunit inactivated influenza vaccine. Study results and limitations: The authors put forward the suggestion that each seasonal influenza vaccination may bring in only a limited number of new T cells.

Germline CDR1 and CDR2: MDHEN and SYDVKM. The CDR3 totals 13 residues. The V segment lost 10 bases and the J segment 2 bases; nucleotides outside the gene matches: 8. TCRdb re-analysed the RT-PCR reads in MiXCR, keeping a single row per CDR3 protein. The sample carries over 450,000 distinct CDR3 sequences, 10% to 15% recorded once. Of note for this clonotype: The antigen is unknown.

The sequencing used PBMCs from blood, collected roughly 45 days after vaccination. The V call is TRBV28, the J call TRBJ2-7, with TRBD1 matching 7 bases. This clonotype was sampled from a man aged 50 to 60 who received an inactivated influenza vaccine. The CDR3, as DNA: TGTGCCACCCACGGGACAGTAACCTACGAGCAGTACTTC. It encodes CATHGTVTYEQYF.